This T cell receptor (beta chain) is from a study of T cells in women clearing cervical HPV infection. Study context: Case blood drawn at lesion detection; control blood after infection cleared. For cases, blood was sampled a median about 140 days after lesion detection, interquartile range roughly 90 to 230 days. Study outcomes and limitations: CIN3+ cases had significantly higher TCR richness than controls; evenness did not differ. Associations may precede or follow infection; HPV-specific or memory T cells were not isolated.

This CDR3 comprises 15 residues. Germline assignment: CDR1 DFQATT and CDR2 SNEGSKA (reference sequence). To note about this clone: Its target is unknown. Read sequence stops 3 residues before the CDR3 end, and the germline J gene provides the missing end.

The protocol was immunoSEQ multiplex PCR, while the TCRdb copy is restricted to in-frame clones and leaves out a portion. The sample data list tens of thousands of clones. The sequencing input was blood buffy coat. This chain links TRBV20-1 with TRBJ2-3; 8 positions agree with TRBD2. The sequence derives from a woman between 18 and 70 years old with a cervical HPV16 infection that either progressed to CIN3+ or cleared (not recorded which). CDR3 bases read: TGCAGTGCTAGGGAAATGACTAGCGCTCAAGAGACG. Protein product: CSAREMTSAQET. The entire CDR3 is CSAREMTSAQETQYF.